This T cell receptor beta chain was sequenced for a study of blood T cell repertoires in COVID-19. About the research overall: Sources were T cells, B-cell-depleted T cells, or PBMCs; the material itself was cDNA or gDNA.

The germline V and J ends were trimmed by 1 base and 7 bases, with 7 bases remaining between them. The CDR3 extends over 11 amino acids. The germline CDR1 and CDR2 sequences are DFQATT and SNEGSKA (reference sequence). Under the authors' procedure: Amplifying reference gene primers gave estimates of nucleated cell counts. Produced via immunoSEQ multiplex PCR; TCRdb's table is partial and in-frame only. V and J calls and clone size are as listed in that table; D and trimming were resolved from the DNA. The table has tens of thousands of clones, approximately 85% seen once. This receptor was identified in a man in his forties or fifties with acute or convalescent COVID-19. The sequenced sample was peripheral blood. V is TRBV20-1 and J is TRBJ1-2; maybe TRBD1 (5 bases). The CDR3 protein is CSARAGPGYTF. CDR3 sequence (DNA): TGCAGTGCTAGAGCAGGGCCTGGCTACACCTTC.